Presented here are 21 T cell receptor beta chains from one specimen sequenced in a study of CD8+ T cells in alopecia areata. cDNA serving as the sequencing template came from extracted, reverse transcribed RNA. Some clones are missing from TCRdb's copy, which holds only in-frame ones; the method was immunoSEQ multiplex PCR. The sample has around 100,000 clones, none seen only once. Sequencing was carried out using lesional skin. These receptors originate from a C3H/HeJ mouse with alopecia areata. The MHC haplotype of the strain is H2-k.

This clone has only a few counts. Mouse gene names apply. The CDR3 bases that were read are TGTGCCAGCAGTGATAACGGACAGGGGGACGAA. It codes for CASSDNGQGDE. The full CDR3 protein is CASSDNGQGDERLFF. This sequence joins TRBV13-3 and TRBJ1-4; 10 bases map to TRBD1. The read terminates 4 residues ahead of where the CDR3 ends, so the germline J gene completes it. The CDR3 extends over 15 amino acids. Germline trimming cut 1 base from V and 6 bases from J; bases unmatched to any gene: 3. Germline CDR1 and CDR2: NNHDY and SYVADS. The full variable domain, completed using reference TRBV13-3 and TRBJ1-4, is EAAVTQSPRSKVAVTGGKVTLSCHQTNNHDYMYWYRQDTGHGLRLIHYSYVADSTEKGDIPDGYKASRPSQENFSLILELASLSQTAVYFCASSDNGQGDERLFFGHGTKLSVL.

Concerning this clone itself: Germline and genes here are mouse. The CDR3 bases that were read are TGTGCTAGCAGTAGAGAGACAATCTAT. Encoded protein: CASSRETIY. The complete CDR3 protein is CASSRETIYEQYF. The J gene is TRBJ2-7, the V gene TRBV17; D unresolved. The read ends 4 residues shy of where the CDR3 ends; the end is completed using the germline J gene. The V gene lost 0 bases and the J gene lost 3 bases, with 6 bases spanning the gap. The CDR3 has 13 residues. Per the germline V gene, CDR1 is MNHDT and CDR2 is YYDKIL.

This clone showed up just a few times. Gene names refer to mouse genes. From the germline J gene comes the end of the CDR3, since the read stops 4 residues before it. This chain joins TRBV13-1 and TRBJ2-1, with unresolved D. Germline CDR1 reads NSHNY; CDR2 reads SYGAGN. Trimming shortened V by 3 bases and J by 0 bases, and 10 bases separated the two germline ends. The CDR3 contains 15 residues. The CDR3 here is CASSAVWVNYAEQFF. The sequenced CDR3 bases are TGTGCCAGCAGTGCTGTTTGGGTTAACTATGCT.

This clone showed up just a few times. The gene symbols are mouse symbols. Read sequence stops 4 residues before the CDR3 end, and the germline J gene provides the missing end. This rearrangement joins TRBV17 to TRBJ2-7, with a possible D match to TRBD1 (6 bases). CDR1 is MNHDT and CDR2 is YYDKIL in the germline V gene. Trimming took 4 bases from V and 2 from J, leaving 9 bases between them. This CDR3 region has 13 residues. The chain's CDR3 is CASSTAGAYEQYF. The part of the CDR3 DNA that was read is TGTGCTAGCAGTACGGCAGGGGCCTAT.

As for this clone: Mouse gene names apply. With the read ending 4 residues before the CDR3 end, the germline J gene is used to fill in that end. Distinct nucleotide sequences in the sample also encode this CDR3. V is TRBV1 and J is TRBJ2-1; 9 bases align to TRBD1. The CDR3 totals 15 residues. Germline V gives CDR1 NSQYPW, CDR2 LRSPGD (reference sequence). J was trimmed by 4 bases and V by 3 bases; bases with no gene match: 4. Incomplete CDR3 DNA: TGCACCTGCAGTGCGCGACAGGGGGAGTATGCT. Its protein product is CTCSARQGEYA. The whole CDR3 sequence is CTCSARQGEYAEQFF.

This clone was detected a few times. The gene symbols are mouse symbols. The read comes to an end 4 residues before the CDR3 does, leaving the germline J gene to fill in the end. The chain is built from TRBV1 and TRBJ1-2; TRBD1 might be the D (6 bases). Trimming stripped 4 bases from V and 0 bases from J, with 12 bases between. CDR1 is NSQYPW and CDR2 is LRSPGD in the germline V gene (reference sequence). The CDR3 sequence is 15 residues long. The CDR3 sequence is CTCSGSGTSNSDYTF. The sequenced CDR3 bases are TGCACCTGCAGTGGGTCCGGGACATCAAACTCC.

As to this clone: The gene names here belong to mouse. The read terminates 4 residues ahead of where the CDR3 ends, so the germline J gene completes it. The rearrangement links TRBV13-3 to TRBJ2-3; 8 positions match TRBD2. Germline trimming cut 5 bases from V and 0 bases from J; bases unmatched to any gene: 5. Germline V gene sequence: CDR1 NNHDY, CDR2 SYVADS. The CDR3 contains 15 residues. Incomplete CDR3 DNA: TGTGCCAGCAGAATGGACTGGGCTAGTGCAGAA. It codes for CASRMDWASAE. The whole CDR3 region reads CASRMDWASAETLYF.

This clone was observed a few times. Gene labels here are mouse ones. The read finishes 4 residues shy of the CDR3 end, and the germline J gene is used to complete it. This rearrangement joins TRBV13-3 to TRBJ1-2, with 7 positions matching TRBD1. V lost 0 bases to trimming and J lost 3 bases; unmatched junction nucleotides: 8. The CDR3 runs to 16 residues. Germline V lookup: CDR1 NNHDY, CDR2 SYVADS. CDR3 protein: CASSDASDRADSDYTF. The CDR3 DNA, read in part, is TGTGCCAGCAGTGATGCATCAGACAGGGCCGACTCC.

The sample holds a few counts of this clone. The gene symbols are mouse symbols. Read coverage stops 4 residues before the CDR3 terminus; the germline J gene supplies the remainder. The V and J genes are TRBV13-3 and TRBJ1-1; D might be TRBD1 (6 bases). The CDR3 contains 11 residues. The germline V gene encodes CDR1 NNHDY and CDR2 SYVADS. Partial CDR3 DNA: TGTGCCAGCATGGGGGGCTCA. Amino acids: CASMGGS. The entire CDR3 is CASMGGSEVFF.

This clone was seen a handful of times. Gene names are the mouse ones. This sample includes further DNA sequences coding for the same CDR3. The sequenced part of the CDR3 DNA is TGTGCCAGCAGTGATAGGCTGGGGGTCAACTATGCT. Translating gives CASSDRLGVNYA. In full, the CDR3 is CASSDRLGVNYAEQFF. The chain uses TRBV13-3 and TRBJ2-1, with 7 bases aligning to TRBD2. The CDR3 goes on 4 residues after the read ends, and that part is filled in from the germline J gene. Germline V gene data show CDR1 as NNHDY and CDR2 as SYVADS. With V trimmed by 1 base and J by 1 base, 5 bases remained unmatched. The CDR3 contains 16 residues.

This clone showed up just a few times. Gene names refer to mouse genes. The read finishes 4 residues shy of the CDR3 end, and the germline J gene is used to complete it. V usage is TRBV13-3 and J usage is TRBJ2-1, with a tentative D call TRBD2 (6 bases). The germline gives CDR1 NNHDY, CDR2 SYVADS. The CDR3 consists of 16 residues. Between the trimmed V and J ends, which lost 0 bases and 3 bases, there was a span of 13 bases. CDR3 protein: CASSDARGETYAEQFF. CDR3 DNA, as far as it was read: TGTGCCAGCAGTGATGCTCGGGGGGAAACCTATGCT.

This clone was picked up a small number of times. Germline and genes: mouse. The read comes to an end 4 residues before the CDR3 does, leaving the germline J gene to fill in the end. J is TRBJ2-7 and V is TRBV19, with 7 bases matching TRBD1. The CDR3 length is 14 residues. Germline CDR1 and CDR2: FNHDT and SITEND (reference sequence). CDR3 residues: CASSPRDSIYEQYF. The covered CDR3 bases are TGTGCCAGCAGTCCCCGGGACAGCATATAT.

Points on this clone: Gene names follow the mouse nomenclature. Read sequence stops 4 residues before the CDR3 end, and the germline J gene provides the missing end. Other DNA sequences in this specimen translate into the identical CDR3. The chain joins TRBV13-3 to TRBJ1-4; 7 bases align to TRBD1. V shed 5 bases, J shed 3 bases, and the junction held 7 bases outside the gene matches. This CDR3 region has 15 residues. Per germline, CDR1 NNHDY and CDR2 SYVADS. Partial CDR3 DNA: TGTGCCAGCAGCCCCCGACAGGGCGCCAACGAA. Translating it yields CASSPRQGANE. The full CDR3 protein reads CASSPRQGANERLFF.

This clone was detected only a few times. Any gene name here is a mouse gene name. The missing CDR3 end, 4 residues past where the read stops, is filled in from the germline J gene. The chain joins TRBV13-3 to TRBJ1-4; 9 bases map to TRBD1. Germline loops: CDR1 NNHDY, CDR2 SYVADS. This CDR3 spans 13 amino acids. This CDR3 is CASGDREVERLFF. The sequenced CDR3 bases are TGTGCCAGCGGGGACAGGGAAGTCGAA.

This clone was picked up a small number of times. Mouse gene names apply. Sequencing ends 4 residues short of the CDR3 end; the germline J gene provides the rest. The chain joins TRBV19 to TRBJ2-1, with 7 bases identical to TRBD1. Germline CDR1 FNHDT, CDR2 SITEND (reference sequence). The CDR3 sequence is 16 residues long. The V and J ends lost 1 base and 4 bases, in that order; junction bases with no gene match: 8. The chain's CDR3 is CASSIRRQGRYAEQFF. The covered CDR3 bases are TGTGCCAGCAGTATACGGAGACAGGGTCGATATGCT. Complete variable domain (other parts from reference TRBV19 and TRBJ2-1): GGIITQTPKFLIGQEGQKLTLKCQQNFNHDTMYWYRQDSGKGLRLIYYSITENDLQKGDLSEGYDASREKKSSFSLTVTSAQKNEMAVFLCASSIRRQGRYAEQFFGPGTRLTVL.

Concerning this clone: Mouse gene names apply. The sequenced part of the CDR3 DNA is TGTGCAAGCAGCTTCGGGACTGGGGGGGCTGAATATGCT. It specifies CASSFGTGGAEYA. The complete CDR3 reads CASSFGTGGAEYAEQFF. V usage is TRBV16 and J usage is TRBJ2-1; the match to TRBD2 covers 14 bases. Read coverage stops 4 residues before the CDR3 terminus; the germline J gene supplies the remainder. The germline gives CDR1 SGHSA, CDR2 FRNQAP. The V segment lost 3 bases and the J segment 4 bases; nucleotides outside the gene matches: 5. This CDR3 is built from 17 residues.

This clone was counted at least ten times. Gene names and germline refer to mouse. The read falls 4 residues short of the CDR3 end, and the missing part is taken from the germline J gene. The V and J genes are TRBV13-3 and TRBJ1-1; TRBD1 agrees at 7 bases. The germline gives CDR1 NNHDY, CDR2 SYVADS. The CDR3 runs 15 residues. The ends lost 3 bases at V and 0 bases at J; junction bases unmatched: 5. The CDR3 loop is CASSASGTANTEVFF. Partial CDR3 DNA: TGTGCCAGCAGTGCTTCCGGGACAGCAAACACA.

This clone was seen a handful of times. Gene and germline names: mouse. The read finishes 4 residues shy of the CDR3 end, and the germline J gene is used to complete it. This rearrangement joins TRBV13-1 to TRBJ2-1; TRBD1 might be the D (5 bases). This CDR3 spans 15 amino acids. Germline CDR1 reads NSHNY; CDR2 reads SYGAGN. Trimming removed 4 bases from V and 0 bases from J, with 11 bases in between. Here the CDR3 reads CASSFKTDNYAEQFF. The covered CDR3 bases are TGTGCCAGCAGTTTCAAGACAGATAACTATGCT.

A word on this clone: Germline and genes: mouse. Coverage ceases 4 residues before the CDR3 finishes, and the germline J gene fills in the end. The chain employs TRBV31 and TRBJ2-5; TRBD2 matches at 8 bases. This CDR3 comprises 14 residues. Germline V lookup: CDR1 GKSSPN, CDR2 SITVG. The CDR3 bases that were read are TGTGCCTGGAGTCTCATACTGGGGGAAGAC. This translates into CAWSLILGED. In full, the CDR3 is CAWSLILGEDTQYF.

As regards this clone: DNA and listed protein disagree at residue 14, so the protein shown here was translated from the DNA. Gene names are mouse gene names. The read finishes 3 residues shy of the CDR3 end, and the germline J gene is used to complete it. The V gene is TRBV19, the J gene TRBJ1-6, with 8 bases that match TRBD1. TRBJ1-6 is an open reading frame, and its role is uncertain. The germline CDR1 and CDR2 sequences are FNHDT and SITEND (reference sequence). This CDR3 is 17 amino acids long. V shed 5 bases, J shed 0 bases, and the junction held 7 bases outside the gene matches. CDR3 region: CASRRGQGSSYNSPLYF. CDR3 DNA, as far as it was read: TGTGCCAGCAGACGAGGACAGGGTAGTTCCTATAATTCGCCC.

This clone was seen more than once but under ten times. Gene names are the mouse ones. CDR3 protein: CASQGRDTGQLYF. The sequenced CDR3 bases are TGTGCCAGTCAGGGGAGAGACACCGGG. The V and J genes are TRBV13-3 and TRBJ2-2, with a possible D match to TRBD1 (6 bases). The CDR3 extends 4 residues past the end of the read, so its final part is completed from the germline J gene. The CDR3 runs 13 residues. Per germline, CDR1 NNHDY and CDR2 SYVADS. Trimming cost V 8 bases and J 3 bases, with 11 bases left between them.